This TCR beta chain was sequenced during a study of CD8+CD57+ T cells in acquired aplastic anemia. In the study overall: DNA recovered from sorted CD4+ and CD8+ cells had a mean of approximately 3.5 ug.

All patients picked for sequencing had shown, by flow cytometry, an expansion of CD8+CD57+ cells. The template for TCR beta VDJ and CDR3 sequence profiling was genomic DNA. TCRdb recomputed calls from the reads with MiXCR, one row per CDR3 protein. The sample carries around 290,000 distinct CDR3 sequences, roughly 59% recorded once. This clonotype appeared many times. CDR3 length: 13 residues. Trimming took off 2 bases at V and 5 bases at J, with 9 bases between the two ends. The germline gives CDR1 KGHSH, CDR2 LQKENI. Sequences were obtained from sorted CD4+, CD8+, or CD8+CD57+ T cells (not recorded which) from PBMCs. The genes are TRBV18 and TRBJ1-2; D gene uncertain. This sequence was found in a human donor with aplastic anemia. The CDR3 sequence is CASSPSADYGYTF. CDR3 coding DNA: TGTGCCAGCTCACCATCGGCCGATTATGGCTACACCTTC. Combining the CDR3 with reference TRBV18 and TRBJ1-2 gives the whole variable domain NAGVMQNPRHLVRRRGQEARLRCSPMKGHSHVYWYRQLPEEGLKFMVYLQKENIIDESGMPKERFSAEFPKEGPSILRIQQVVRGDSAAYFCASSPSADYGYTFGSGTRLTVV.